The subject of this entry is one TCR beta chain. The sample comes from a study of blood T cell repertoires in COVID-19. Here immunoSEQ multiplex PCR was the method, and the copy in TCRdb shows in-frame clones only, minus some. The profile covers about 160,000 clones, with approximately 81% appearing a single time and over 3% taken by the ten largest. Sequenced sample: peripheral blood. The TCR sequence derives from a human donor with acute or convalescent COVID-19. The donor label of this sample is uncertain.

For the CDR3, the DNA is TGTGCCAGCAGCGCTTGGACAGGGGTCCCGAACACTGAAGCTTTCTTT. This gives the protein CASSAWTGVPNTEAFF. This chain uses TRBV14 with TRBJ1-1; the match to TRBD1 covers 9 bases. The germline CDR1 and CDR2 sequences are SGHDN and FVKESK. This CDR3 is built from 16 residues. V dropped 5 bases and J dropped 1; count of bases not matched to a gene: 8.